Described below is a single T cell receptor beta chain sequence and its context. The ends lost 9 bases at V and 8 bases at J; junction bases unmatched: 6. Germline CDR1 and CDR2: KGHDR and SFDVKD. The CDR3 consists of 13 residues. Measured with immunoSEQ multiplex PCR; TCRdb has only the in-frame clones, and not every one. The sample lists 350,000 to 450,000 clones, approximately 86% occurring once. This specimen comes from a study of blood T cell repertoires in COVID-19. This chain uses TRBV24-1 with TRBJ2-1; TRBD1 agrees at 10 bases. The sequence was obtained from a human donor in a cohort sampled during active COVID-19. Material: peripheral blood. The CDR3 bases are TGTGCCACCGTCGGACAGGGGGATTATGAGCAGTTCTTC. As protein: CATVGQGDYEQFF.